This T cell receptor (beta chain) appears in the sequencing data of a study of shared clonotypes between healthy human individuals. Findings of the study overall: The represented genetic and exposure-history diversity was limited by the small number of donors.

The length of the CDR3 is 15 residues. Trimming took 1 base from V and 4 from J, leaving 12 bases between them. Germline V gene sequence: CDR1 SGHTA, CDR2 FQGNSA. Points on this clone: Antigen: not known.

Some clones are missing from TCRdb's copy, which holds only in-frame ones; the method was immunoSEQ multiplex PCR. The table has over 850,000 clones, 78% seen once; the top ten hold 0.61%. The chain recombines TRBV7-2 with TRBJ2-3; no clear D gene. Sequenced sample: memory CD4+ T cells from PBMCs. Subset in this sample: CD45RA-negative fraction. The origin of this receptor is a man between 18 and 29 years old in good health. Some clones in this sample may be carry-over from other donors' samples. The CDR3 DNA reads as TGTGCCAGCAGCTTAGTCCGGGCTCGCGCAGATACGCAGTATTTT. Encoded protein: CASSLVRARADTQYF. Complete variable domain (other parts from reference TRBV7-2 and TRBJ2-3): GAGVSQSPSNKVTEKGKDVELRCDPISGHTALYWYRQSLGQGLEFLIYFQGNSAPDKSGLPSDRFSAERTGGSVSTLTIQRTQQEDSAVYLCASSLVRARADTQYFGPGTRLTVL.